These 3 T cell receptor beta chains share one sample of origin, sequenced in a study of blood T cell repertoires in COVID-19. Repertoires were generated with immunoSEQ multiplex PCR, while TCRdb's copy carries only in-frame clones and drops some. The sample yields some 180,000 clones, approximately 83% seen once. The sequenced material came from peripheral blood. The receptor set was obtained from a man between 65 and 80 years old with active or convalescent COVID-19.

The chain has TRBV6-6 and TRBJ1-2; weak D call: TRBD1 (6 bases). Germline V gene sequence: CDR1 MNHNY, CDR2 SVGAGI (reference sequence). The germline V and J ends were trimmed by 0 bases and 0 bases, with 11 bases remaining between them. The CDR3 spans 16 residues. The CDR3 loop reads CASSYSTGGANYGYTF. The CDR3 coding sequence is TGTGCCAGCAGTTACTCAACGGGGGGCGCTAACTATGGCTACACCTTC.

Worth noting for this clone: The sample holds other DNA sequences that translate to the same CDR3. V gene TRBV28 combines with J gene TRBJ2-2; D call uncertain. The V gene's germline CDR1 is MDHEN and CDR2 SYDVKM. Between the trimmed V and J ends, which lost 6 bases and 1 base, there was a span of 3 bases. The length of the CDR3 is 12 residues. CDR3 bases: TGTGCCAGCAGGCGGAACACCGGGGAGCTGTTTTTT. Encoded protein: CASRRNTGELFF.

V is TRBV7-2 and J is TRBJ2-1, with 8 bases aligning to TRBD1. Trimming removed 4 bases from V and 5 bases from J; junction bases left unmatched: 4. Looked up from germline, CDR1 is SGHTA and CDR2 is FQGNSA. The CDR3 spans 14 residues. The CDR3 bases are TGTGCCAGCAGCTCCCAGGGGGCCGACAATGAGCAGTTCTTC. Protein: CASSSQGADNEQFF.